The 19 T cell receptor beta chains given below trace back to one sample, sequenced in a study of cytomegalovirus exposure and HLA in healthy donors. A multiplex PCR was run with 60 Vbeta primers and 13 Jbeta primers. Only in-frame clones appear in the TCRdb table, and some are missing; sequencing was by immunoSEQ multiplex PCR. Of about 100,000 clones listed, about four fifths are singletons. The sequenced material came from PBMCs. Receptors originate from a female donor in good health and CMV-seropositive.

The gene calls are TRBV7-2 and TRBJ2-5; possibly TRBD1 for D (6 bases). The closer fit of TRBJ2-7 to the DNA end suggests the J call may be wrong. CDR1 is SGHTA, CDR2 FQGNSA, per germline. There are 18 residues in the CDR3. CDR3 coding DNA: TGTGCCAGCAGCTTAGTAGGGGCCACAGGGCGGTCCTCCTACGAGCAGTACTTC. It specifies CASSLVGATGRSSYEQYF.

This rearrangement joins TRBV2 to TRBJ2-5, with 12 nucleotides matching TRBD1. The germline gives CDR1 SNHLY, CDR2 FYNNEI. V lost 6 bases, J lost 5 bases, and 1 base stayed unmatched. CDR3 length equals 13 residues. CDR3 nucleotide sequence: TGTGCCAGCAGGGGACAGGGGGCCGAGACCCAGTACTTC. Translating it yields CASRGQGAETQYF.

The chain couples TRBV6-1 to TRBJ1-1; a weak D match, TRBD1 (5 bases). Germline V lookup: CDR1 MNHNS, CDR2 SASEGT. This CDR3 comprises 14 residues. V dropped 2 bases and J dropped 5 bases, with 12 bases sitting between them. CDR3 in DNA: TGTGCCAGCAGTGAACGTGGCAGGGATACTGAAGCTTTCTTT. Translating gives CASSERGRDTEAFF.

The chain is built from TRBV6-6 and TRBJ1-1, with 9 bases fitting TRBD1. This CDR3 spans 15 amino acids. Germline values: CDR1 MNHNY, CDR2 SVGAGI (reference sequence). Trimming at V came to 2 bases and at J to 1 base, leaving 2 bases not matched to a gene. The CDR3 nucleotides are TGTGCCAGCAGTTACACGGACAGGGGGAACACTGAAGCTTTCTTT. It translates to CASSYTDRGNTEAFF.

CDR3 DNA sequence: TGTGCCAGCCCCCAGGGTCCCGCCCGACATCCTTACCAAGAGACCCAGTACTTC. Translated, it gives CASPQGPARHPYQETQYF. The J gene is TRBJ2-5, the V gene TRBV25-1; a possible D gene is TRBD1 (5 bases). V lost 8 bases and J lost 0, with 25 bases in between. The germline CDR1 and CDR2 sequences are MGHDK and SYGVNS. The CDR3 is made up of 18 amino acids.

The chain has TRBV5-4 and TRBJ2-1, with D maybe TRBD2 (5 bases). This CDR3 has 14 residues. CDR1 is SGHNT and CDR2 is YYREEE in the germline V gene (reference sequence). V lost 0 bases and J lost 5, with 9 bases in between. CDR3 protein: CASSLGLAHNEQFF. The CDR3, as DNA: TGTGCCAGCAGCTTGGGGCTAGCCCACAATGAGCAGTTCTTC.

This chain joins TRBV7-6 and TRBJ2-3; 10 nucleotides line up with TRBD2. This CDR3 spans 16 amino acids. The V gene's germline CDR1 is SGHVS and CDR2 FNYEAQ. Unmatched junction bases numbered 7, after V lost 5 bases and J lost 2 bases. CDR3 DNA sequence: TGTGCCAGCAGCCCTATAGCGGGGGGACTCACAGATACGCAGTATTTT. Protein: CASSPIAGGLTDTQYF.

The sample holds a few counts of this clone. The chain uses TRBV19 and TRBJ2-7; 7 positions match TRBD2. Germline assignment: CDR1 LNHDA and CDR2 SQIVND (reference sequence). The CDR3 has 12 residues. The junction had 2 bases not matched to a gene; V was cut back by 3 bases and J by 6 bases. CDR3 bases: TGTGCCAGTAGTATTGGCGGGAGCGAGCAGTACTTC. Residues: CASSIGGSEQYF.

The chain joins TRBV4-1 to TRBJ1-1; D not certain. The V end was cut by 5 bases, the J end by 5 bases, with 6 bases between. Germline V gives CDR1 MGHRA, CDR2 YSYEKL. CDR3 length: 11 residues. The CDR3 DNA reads TGCGCCAGCAGCGACTGGACTGAAGCTTTCTTT. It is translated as CASSDWTEAFF.

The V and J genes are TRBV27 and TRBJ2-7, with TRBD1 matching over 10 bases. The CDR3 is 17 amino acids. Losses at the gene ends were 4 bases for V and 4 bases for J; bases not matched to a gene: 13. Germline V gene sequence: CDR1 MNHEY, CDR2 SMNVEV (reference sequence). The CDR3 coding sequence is TGTGCCAGCAGTTCCCCGGGACAGGGGCCCGTGGGGTACGAGCAGTACTTC. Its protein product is CASSSPGQGPVGYEQYF.

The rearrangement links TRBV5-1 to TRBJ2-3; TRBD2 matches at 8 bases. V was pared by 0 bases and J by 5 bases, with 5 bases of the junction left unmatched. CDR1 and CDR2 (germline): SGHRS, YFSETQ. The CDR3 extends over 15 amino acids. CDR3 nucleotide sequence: TGCGCCAGCAGCTTGGAGGCGGGGGGTGGAGATACGCAGTATTTT. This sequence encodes CASSLEAGGGDTQYF.

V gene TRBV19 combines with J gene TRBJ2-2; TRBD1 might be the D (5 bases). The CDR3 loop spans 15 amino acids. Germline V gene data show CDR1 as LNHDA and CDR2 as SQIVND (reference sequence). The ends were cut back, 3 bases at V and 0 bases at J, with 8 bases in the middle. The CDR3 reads CASSIGHTNTGELFF. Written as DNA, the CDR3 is TGTGCCAGTAGTATCGGACACACGAACACCGGGGAGCTGTTTTTT.

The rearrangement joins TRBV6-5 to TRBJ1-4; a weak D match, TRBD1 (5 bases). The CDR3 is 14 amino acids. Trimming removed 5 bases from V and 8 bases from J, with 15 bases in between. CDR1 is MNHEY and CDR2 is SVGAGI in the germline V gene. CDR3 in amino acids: CASSPRGGVEKLFF. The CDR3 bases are TGTGCCAGCAGTCCGCGGGGGGGAGTCGAAAAACTGTTTTTT.

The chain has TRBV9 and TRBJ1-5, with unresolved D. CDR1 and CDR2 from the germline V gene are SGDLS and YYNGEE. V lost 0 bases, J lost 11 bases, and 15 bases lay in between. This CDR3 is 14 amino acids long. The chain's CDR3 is CASSVGVDGGSQHF. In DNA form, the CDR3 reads TGTGCCAGCAGCGTAGGAGTGGATGGAGGGTCCCAGCATTTT.

In DNA, the CDR3 is TGTGCCAGCAGGAGGGGACTAGCGGGAGGGCCTCACGAGCAGTACTTC. Translated: CASRRGLAGGPHEQYF. This chain joins TRBV2 and TRBJ2-7; 16 bases line up with TRBD2. In germline, CDR1 is SNHLY, CDR2 FYNNEI. The CDR3 is 16 residues long. Unmatched junction bases numbered 7, after V lost 6 bases and J lost 5 bases.

CDR3 sequence: CASSGGQNTEAFF. The CDR3, as DNA: TGTGCCAGCTCGGGGGGGCAGAACACTGAAGCTTTCTTT. The chain couples TRBV18 to TRBJ1-1; perhaps TRBD1 as D (6 bases). Per the germline V gene, CDR1 is KGHSH and CDR2 is LQKENI. Between the trimmed V and J ends, which lost 6 bases and 1 base, there was a span of 9 bases. The length of the CDR3 is 13 residues.

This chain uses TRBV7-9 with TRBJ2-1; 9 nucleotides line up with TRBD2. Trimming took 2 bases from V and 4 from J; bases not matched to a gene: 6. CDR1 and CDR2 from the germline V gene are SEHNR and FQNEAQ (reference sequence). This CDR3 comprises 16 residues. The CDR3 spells CASSLQAGLAYNEQFF. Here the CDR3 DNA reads TGTGCCAGCAGCTTACAGGCTGGACTAGCGTACAATGAGCAGTTCTTC.

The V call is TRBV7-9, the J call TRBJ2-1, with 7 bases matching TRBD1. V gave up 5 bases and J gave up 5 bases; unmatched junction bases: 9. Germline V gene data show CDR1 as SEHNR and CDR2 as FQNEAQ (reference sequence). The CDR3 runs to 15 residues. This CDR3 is CASSPIDRVHNEQFF. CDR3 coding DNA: TGTGCCAGCAGCCCCATAGACAGGGTCCACAATGAGCAGTTCTTC.

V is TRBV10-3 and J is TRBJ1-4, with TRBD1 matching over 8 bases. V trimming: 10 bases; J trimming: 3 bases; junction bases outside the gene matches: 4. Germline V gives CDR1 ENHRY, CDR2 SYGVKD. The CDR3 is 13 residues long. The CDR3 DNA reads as TGTGCCAGCACAGGGGGTTCTAATGAAAAACTGTTTTTT. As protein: CASTGGSNEKLFF.